These 32 T cell receptor beta chains originate from one sample sequenced in a study of glioma-infiltrating T cells. TCR alpha and beta CDR3 regions were amplified from RNA using iRepertoire nested multiplex PCR. TCRdb passed the multiplex PCR reads through MiXCR, listing each CDR3 protein once. Counted here are about 3,600 distinct CDR3 sequences, 25% to 40% occurring once; the ten biggest clones make up approximately 24%. Input material: glioma tissue, nonneoplastic brain tissue, or PBMCs (not recorded which). All receptors derive from a human donor with low-grade glioma or glioblastoma, undergoing nonglioma brain surgery, or in good health (not recorded which).

This clonotype was recorded a few times. The rearrangement joins TRBV5-1 to TRBJ1-2; 8 positions agree with TRBD1. The germline V gene has CDR1 SGHRS and CDR2 YFSETQ. The CDR3 extends over 15 amino acids. J gave up 6 bases and V 0 bases, and 7 bases lay outside the gene matches. The CDR3 spells CASSLASGRGHGYTF. The CDR3 nucleotides read TGCGCCAGCAGCTTGGCCTCGGGCAGGGGGCATGGCTACACCTTC.

This clonotype was found a few times. This sequence joins TRBV9 and TRBJ2-1, with D tentatively TRBD1 or TRBD2 (5 bases each). Trimming took 0 bases from V and 9 from J, leaving 16 bases between them. The CDR3 is made up of 15 amino acids. Germline lookup yields CDR1 SGDLS and CDR2 YYNGEE. The CDR3 DNA reads TGTGCCAGCAGCGTAGTGACGGGCGAGAGGGGTGAGCAGTTCTTC. It encodes CASSVVTGERGEQFF.

Notes on this clonotype: Germline is not matched at one junction end, which may reflect a read error. The chain combines TRBV9 with TRBJ1-2; 9 bases line up with TRBD1. Germline V gene data show CDR1 as SGDLS and CDR2 as YYNGEE. This CDR3 contains 17 residues. The CDR3 DNA follows: TGTGCCAGCGGCCCTTACCCGGACAGGGGAGGGGACTATGTCTACACCTTC. Protein sequence: CASGPYPDRGGDYVYTF.

This clonotype has at least ten counts. The rearrangement links TRBV7-3 to TRBJ1-1; 8 bases line up with TRBD1. The CDR3 has 14 residues. Germline loops: CDR1 SGHTA, CDR2 FQGTGA. With V trimmed by 5 bases and J by 9 bases, 11 bases remained unmatched. The CDR3 sequence is CASSPDGQGGKAFF. In DNA form, the CDR3 reads TGTGCCAGCAGCCCAGACGGACAGGGAGGAAAAGCTTTCTTT.

In the case of this clonotype: Likely a read error: the CDR3 ends without its conserved phenylalanine or tryptophan. The chain joins TRBV20-1 to TRBJ2-5; weak D call: TRBD1 (5 bases). Looked up from germline, CDR1 is DFQATT and CDR2 is SNEGSKA (reference sequence). The CDR3 is made up of 13 amino acids. DNA for the CDR3: TGCAGTGCTAGAGTTCCAGGGAAAGAGAGCCAGTACATC. Its translation is CSARVPGKESQYI.

In the case of this clonotype: One base away lies a much larger clone, so this may be a sequencing read error. This rearrangement joins TRBV7-9 to TRBJ2-5, with D hard to call. Trimming stripped 3 bases from V and 1 base from J, with 12 bases between. The length of the CDR3 is 15 residues. CDR1 and CDR2 (germline): SEHNR, FQNEAQ (reference sequence). CDR3 coding DNA: TGTGCCAGCAGCTTGTGGGCAGAACCCCAAGAGACCCAGTACTTC. It encodes CASSLWAEPQETQYF.

The CDR3 DNA reads as TGCGCCAGCAGCCAATCCGTAGGCAGCTATGGCTACACCTTC. Protein: CASSQSVGSYGYTF. J is TRBJ1-2 and V is TRBV4-1, with D hard to call. Germline loops: CDR1 MGHRA, CDR2 YSYEKL. The V and J ends lost 2 bases and 4 bases respectively, with 11 bases between them. The CDR3 runs 14 residues.

About this clonotype: It is likely a read error, because the conserved phenylalanine at the end of the CDR3 is missing. This rearrangement joins TRBV20-1 to TRBJ2-1, with 8 positions matching TRBD1. The germline V gene has CDR1 DFQATT and CDR2 SNEGSKA (reference sequence). The CDR3 is made up of 14 amino acids. The CDR3 coding sequence is TGCATTGCTAGGCAAGTGGACAGGGCTCGAGAGCAGTTCCTC. This gives the protein CIARQVDRAREQFL.

Concerning this clonotype itself: No conserved phenylalanine or tryptophan ends this CDR3, so it is likely a read error. This chain joins TRBV2 and TRBJ1-1; D is undetermined. Germline values: CDR1 SNHLY, CDR2 FYNNEI. With 7 bases removed from V and 6 bases from J, the gap between germline ends came to 18 bases. The CDR3 has 14 amino acids. The CDR3 sequence is CASTGSLRRPEAFL. For the CDR3, the DNA is TGTGCCAGCACCGGCAGCCTACGGAGACCTGAAGCTTTCTTA.

This clonotype was recorded once. This chain uses TRBV19 with TRBJ2-7; D is unresolved. This CDR3 spans 13 amino acids. The V end was cut by 3 bases, the J end by 5 bases, with 11 bases between. Per the germline V gene, CDR1 is LNHDA and CDR2 is SQIVND (reference sequence). The CDR3 sequence is CASSMRSANEQYF. Here the CDR3 DNA reads TGTGCCAGTAGTATGCGGTCAGCCAACGAGCAGTACTTC.

The chain is built from TRBV5-1 and TRBJ2-7; D is possibly TRBD1 (5 bases). The germline V gene encodes CDR1 SGHRS and CDR2 YFSETQ. The germline V and J ends were trimmed by 8 bases and 0 bases, with 15 bases remaining between them. This CDR3 is built from 14 residues. The CDR3 protein is CARSLGPGSYEQYF. CDR3 DNA sequence: TGCGCCAGAAGTTTGGGGCCAGGCTCCTACGAGCAGTACTTC.

Comment on this clonotype: Germline is not matched at one junction end, which may reflect a read error. CDR3 nucleotide sequence: TGTGCCAGCAGAAGACTAGCGGGGGGGCTCGTCGGGGAGCTGCTTTTT. Amino acids: CASRRLAGGLVGELLF. This rearrangement joins TRBV12-3 or TRBV12-4 to TRBJ2-2; 14 bases fit TRBD2. This CDR3 comprises 16 residues.

With regard to this clonotype: The junction departs from the called germline gene at one end, perhaps through a read error. The J gene is TRBJ1-1, the V gene TRBV16; 7 nucleotides line up with TRBD1. The CDR3 has 15 residues. Germline V lookup: CDR1 KGHSY, CDR2 FQNENV. The CDR3 is CASSQLQGGNTEASF. Written as DNA, the CDR3 is TGTGCCAGCAGCCAATTGCAGGGGGGAAACACTGAAGCTTCCTTC.

The J gene is TRBJ1-1, the V gene TRBV12-3 or TRBV12-4; D perhaps matches TRBD1 (5 bases). With 6 bases removed from V and 4 bases from J, the gap between germline ends came to 12 bases. There are 13 residues in the CDR3. The CDR3 DNA reads as TGTGCCAGCAGCCGCGACAGTCCCACTGAAGCTTTCTTT. It codes for CASSRDSPTEAFF.

The sample holds a few counts of this clonotype. The DNA for the CDR3 is TGCGCCAGCAGCCAAGGGGGTGGACGGGCTAGAAGAGAGACCCAGTACTTC. It is translated as CASSQGGGRARRETQYF. This chain joins TRBV4-3 and TRBJ2-5, with no clear D. CDR1 and CDR2 (germline): LGHNA, YSLEER. Trimming removed 1 base from V and 4 bases from J, with 19 bases in between. This CDR3 is built from 17 residues.

This clonotype is judged medium-sized. The rearrangement joins TRBV20-1 to TRBJ1-2; no firm D call. Germline CDR1 DFQATT, CDR2 SNEGSKA (reference sequence). The CDR3 runs to 12 residues. Deletions cut 1 base from V and 4 bases from J, with 7 bases between. In nucleotides, the CDR3 is TGCAGTGCTAGAGGCCATGCCTATGGCTACACCTTC. Encoded protein: CSARGHAYGYTF.

This clonotype was seen more than once but under ten times. This chain links TRBV6-2 or TRBV6-3 with TRBJ2-7, with 7 bases fitting TRBD1. The CDR3 sequence is 16 residues long. With 2 bases clipped from V and 7 bases from J, the junction kept 14 bases outside the gene matches. Germline loops: CDR1 MNHEY, CDR2 SVGEGT. This CDR3 is CASSYDGATGFEEQYF. The CDR3 coding sequence is TGTGCCAGCAGTTACGACGGTGCGACAGGGTTTGAGGAGCAGTACTTC.

This clonotype was recorded at least ten times. The chain uses TRBV19 and TRBJ2-1, with D perhaps being TRBD1 or TRBD2 (5 bases each). The CDR3 extends over 15 amino acids. Germline V gene sequence: CDR1 LNHDA, CDR2 SQIVND (reference sequence). V was cut by 7 bases and J by 5 bases, with 18 bases left in between. The DNA for the CDR3 is TGTGCCAGTACTACACATGGGGGTAATAACAATGAGCAGTTCTTC. Residues: CASTTHGGNNNEQFF.

The V call is TRBV14, the J call TRBJ1-5, with 11 bases fitting TRBD1. The V gene's germline CDR1 is SGHDN and CDR2 FVKESK. This CDR3 region has 16 residues. The junction had 15 bases not matched to a gene; V was cut back by 6 bases and J by 11 bases. DNA of the CDR3: TGTGCCAGCAGACATTCCCCGGGACAGGGGGGAACAGCCCAGCATTTT. Its protein is CASRHSPGQGGTAQHF.

This clonotype has ten or more counts. The genes are TRBV19 and TRBJ1-5; D is uncertain. Germline V CDR1 and CDR2: LNHDA, SQIVND (reference sequence). The V end was cut by 5 bases, the J end by 3 bases, with 17 bases between. This CDR3 spans 16 amino acids. CDR3 nucleotides: TGTGCCAGTAGTGACACCCCAGGACTGAACAATCAGCCCCAGCATTTT. Protein sequence: CASSDTPGLNNQPQHF. The full variable domain, with the rest looked up from reference TRBV19 and TRBJ1-5, is DGGITQSPKYLFRKEGQNVTLSCEQNLNHDAMYWYRQDPGQGLRLIYYSQIVNDFQKGDIAEGYSVSREKKESFPLTVTSAQKNPTAFYLCASSDTPGLNNQPQHFGDGTRLSIL.

V and J are TRBV9 and TRBJ1-1; 9 bases agree with TRBD1. Looked up from germline, CDR1 is SGDLS and CDR2 is YYNGEE. The CDR3 runs to 16 residues. Trimming at V came to 8 bases and at J to 1 base, leaving 12 bases not matched to a gene. The CDR3 DNA is TGTGCCAGAAGCTGGGGACAGGGTGCCGCGAACACTGAAGCTTTCTTT. This translates into CARSWGQGAANTEAFF.

This clonotype is classed as medium-sized. The chain couples TRBV7-9 to TRBJ1-1; 7 positions agree with TRBD1. Looked up from germline, CDR1 is SEHNR and CDR2 is FQNEAQ (reference sequence). The CDR3 sequence is 15 residues long. V lost 7 bases, J lost 0 bases, and 8 bases stayed unmatched. DNA for the CDR3: TGTGCCAGCACTCAGACGGACAGGATGAACACTGAAGCTTTCTTT. This encodes CASTQTDRMNTEAFF. Based on the CDR3 plus reference TRBV7-9 and TRBJ1-1, the full variable domain is DTGVSQNPRHKITKRGQNVTFRCDPISEHNRLYWYRQTLGQGPEFLTYFQNEAQLEKSRLLSDRFSAERPKGSFSTLEIQRTEQGDSAMYLCASTQTDRMNTEAFFGQGTRLTVV.

On this clonotype itself: A clone one base away is much larger, so this may be a read error. In this CDR3 the conserved last residue, phenylalanine or tryptophan, is missing, so a read error is likely. As DNA, the CDR3 is TGTGCCAGCAGCTTGGGCCCGGGACACCAGAACACTGAAGCTTTCTTA. Its translation is CASSLGPGHQNTEAFL. V usage is TRBV11-2 and J usage is TRBJ1-1; D is perhaps TRBD1 (6 bases). The V and J ends lost 3 bases and 1 base respectively, with 15 bases between them. The germline V gene encodes CDR1 SGHAT and CDR2 FQNNGV. This CDR3 has 16 amino acids.

The table lists this clonotype with many counts. V and J are TRBV19 and TRBJ2-3; 8 bases are a match to TRBD2. The CDR3 totals 12 residues. CDR1 is LNHDA, CDR2 SQIVND, per germline (reference sequence). Trimming removed 8 bases from V and 6 bases from J; junction bases left unmatched: 4. The CDR3 nucleotides read TGTGCCAGTCGTAGCGGGGCCGATACGCAGTATTTT. Its protein product is CASRSGADTQYF.

This CDR3 is CASRRLAGGHQETQYF. The CDR3 DNA sequence: TGTGCCAGCCGAAGACTAGCGGGGGGTCACCAAGAGACCCAGTACTTC. This chain links TRBV25-1 with TRBJ2-5; TRBD2 matches 13 bases. The CDR3 is 16 residues long. CDR1 is MGHDK, CDR2 SYGVNS, per germline. V lost 8 bases and J lost 0; bases outside the gene matches: 6.

J is TRBJ2-7 and V is TRBV30, with a weak D call TRBD2 (7 bases). The germline V and J ends were trimmed by 2 bases and 5 bases, with 19 bases remaining between them. From germline, CDR1 is GTSNPN and CDR2 SVGIG (reference sequence). CDR3 length equals 15 residues. The CDR3 reads CAWSNAGQGRDEQYF. CDR3 DNA sequence: TGTGCCTGGAGTAACGCGGGGCAGGGGAGGGACGAGCAGTACTTC.

This clonotype was seen repeatedly, ten times or more. This chain uses TRBV5-4 with TRBJ2-1, with TRBD2 identical over 8 bases. Trimming at V came to 4 bases and at J to 1 base, leaving 4 bases not matched to a gene. The CDR3 spans 15 residues. Germline lookup yields CDR1 SGHNT and CDR2 YYREEE (reference sequence). CDR3 in amino acids: CASSPGGGSYNEQFF. The CDR3 region has the DNA TGTGCCAGCAGCCCGGGCGGGGGGTCCTACAATGAGCAGTTCTTC.

Turning to this clonotype: This could be a read error, since a much larger clone is one nucleotide away. The chain employs TRBV6-4 and TRBJ2-1; D is undetermined. The germline V gene has CDR1 MRHNA and CDR2 SNTAGT. The CDR3 extends over 12 amino acids. CDR3 nucleotide sequence: TGTGCCAGCAGTGACTCGGGCAAGTACCAGATCTTC. Translated, it gives CASSDSGKYQIF.

In its sample, this clonotype was seen once. A much more abundant neighbour one base away suggests this may be a read error. The chain is built from TRBV11-2 and TRBJ1-4; D ambiguous. V was clipped by 0 bases and J by 12 bases, with 11 bases between them. CDR1 is SGHAT, CDR2 FQNNGV, per germline. The CDR3 totals 13 residues. CDR3 nucleotides: TGTGCCAGCAGCTTAGATCGAACGGGAGAACTGTTTTTT. The encoded protein is CASSLDRTGELFF.

Regarding this clonotype: A read error is possible here, since a much larger clone lies one base away. The chain recombines TRBV19 with TRBJ1-2, with 8 positions matching TRBD1. The CDR3 runs to 13 residues. The V gene's germline CDR1 is LNHDA and CDR2 SQIVND (reference sequence). This CDR3 reads CANSMDREYGYTF. As DNA, the CDR3 is TGTGCCAATAGTATGGACAGGGAATATGGCTACACCTTC.

This clonotype was counted ten times or more. This chain uses TRBV4-2 with TRBJ2-5; 7 positions agree with TRBD2. This CDR3 contains 14 residues. Germline CDR1 reads LGHNA; CDR2 reads YNFKEQ. Trimming removed 1 base from V and 4 bases from J; junction bases left unmatched: 3. The CDR3 DNA is TGTGCCAGCAGCCAAGGGGGGGGGGGAGAGACCCAGTACTTC. This encodes CASSQGGGGETQYF.

There are many counts of this clonotype. The chain joins TRBV3-1 to TRBJ1-6, with D maybe TRBD1 (5 bases). CDR3 length: 17 amino acids. Per the germline V gene, CDR1 is LGHDT and CDR2 is YNNKEL (reference sequence). Trimming took 0 bases from V and 5 from J, leaving 14 bases between them. CDR3 protein: CASSQDRVQANNSPLHF. The CDR3 DNA reads as TGTGCCAGCAGCCAAGATCGGGTACAGGCAAATAATTCACCCCTCCACTTT.